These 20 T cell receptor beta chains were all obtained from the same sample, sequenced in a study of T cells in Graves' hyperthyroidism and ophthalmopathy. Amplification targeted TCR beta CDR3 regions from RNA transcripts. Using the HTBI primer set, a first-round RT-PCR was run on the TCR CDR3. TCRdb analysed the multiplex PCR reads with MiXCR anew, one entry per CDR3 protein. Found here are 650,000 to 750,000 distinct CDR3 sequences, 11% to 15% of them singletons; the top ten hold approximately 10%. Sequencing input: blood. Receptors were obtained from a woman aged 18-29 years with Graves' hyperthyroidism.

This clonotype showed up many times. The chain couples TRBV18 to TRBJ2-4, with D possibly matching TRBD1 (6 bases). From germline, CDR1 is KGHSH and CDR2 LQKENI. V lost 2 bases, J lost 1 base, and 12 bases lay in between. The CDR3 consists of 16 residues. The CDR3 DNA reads TGTGCCAGCTCACCATTGACAGGTGGGGCCAAAAACATTCAGTACTTC. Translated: CASSPLTGGAKNIQYF. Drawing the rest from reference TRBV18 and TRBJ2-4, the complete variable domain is NAGVMQNPRHLVRRRGQEARLRCSPMKGHSHVYWYRQLPEEGLKFMVYLQKENIIDESGMPKERFSAEFPKEGPSILRIQQVVRGDSAAYFCASSPLTGGAKNIQYFGAGTRLSVL.

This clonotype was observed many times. The CDR3 DNA follows: TGTGCCTGGAGTAGGCAGGTCCTTGGACCAAACACTGAAGCTTTCTTT. The encoded protein is CAWSRQVLGPNTEAFF. V gene TRBV30 combines with J gene TRBJ1-1; no definite D call. Trimming pared 2 bases from V and 2 bases from J, leaving 18 bases between. CDR1 GTSNPN and CDR2 SVGIG come from the germline V gene (reference sequence). This CDR3 is built from 16 residues. The variable domain in full, with the rest retrieved from reference TRBV30 and TRBJ1-1, is SQTIHQWPATLVQPVGSPLSLECTVEGTSNPNLYWYRQAAGRGLQLLFYSVGIGQISSEVPQNLSASRPQDRQFILSSKKLLLSDSGFYLCAWSRQVLGPNTEAFFGQGTRLTVV.

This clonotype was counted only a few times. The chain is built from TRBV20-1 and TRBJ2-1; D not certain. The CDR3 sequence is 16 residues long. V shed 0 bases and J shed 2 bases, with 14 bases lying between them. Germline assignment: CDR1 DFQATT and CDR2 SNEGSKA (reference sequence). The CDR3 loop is CSAREDERGPYNEQFF. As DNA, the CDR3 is TGCAGTGCTAGAGAGGACGAGCGCGGACCCTACAATGAGCAGTTCTTC.

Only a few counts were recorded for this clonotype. The chain's CDR3 is CASSEAAGFYEQYF. The CDR3 DNA sequence: TGTGCCAGCAGTGAAGCTGCGGGATTCTACGAGCAGTACTTC. The chain employs TRBV6-1 and TRBJ2-7, with a tentative D call TRBD2 (6 bases). CDR3 length equals 14 residues. With 0 bases removed from V and 3 bases from J, the gap between germline ends came to 9 bases. Germline CDR1 MNHNS, CDR2 SASEGT.

The CDR3 spells CASSPLGGRSGNTIYF. DNA for the CDR3: TGTGCCAGCAGCCCCTTGGGGGGAAGATCAGGAAACACCATATATTTT. The chain links TRBV5-6 to TRBJ1-3, with D tentatively TRBD1 (5 bases). Per the germline V gene, CDR1 is SGHDT and CDR2 is YYEEEE. This CDR3 spans 16 amino acids. Trimming pared 4 bases from V and 4 bases from J, leaving 18 bases between.

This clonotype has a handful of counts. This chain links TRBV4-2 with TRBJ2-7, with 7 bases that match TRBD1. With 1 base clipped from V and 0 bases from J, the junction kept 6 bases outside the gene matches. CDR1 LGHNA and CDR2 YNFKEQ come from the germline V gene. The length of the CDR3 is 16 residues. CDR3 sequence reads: CASSQAQGQSSYEQYF. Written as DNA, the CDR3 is TGTGCCAGCAGCCAAGCACAGGGGCAAAGCTCCTACGAGCAGTACTTC.

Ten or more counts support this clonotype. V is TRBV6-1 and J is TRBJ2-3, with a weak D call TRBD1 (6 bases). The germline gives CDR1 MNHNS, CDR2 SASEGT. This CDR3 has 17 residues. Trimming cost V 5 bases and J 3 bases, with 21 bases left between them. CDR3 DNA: TGTGCCAGCAGTTTCCACCACCAGGGACATCGGACAGATACGCAGTATTTT. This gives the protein CASSFHHQGHRTDTQYF.

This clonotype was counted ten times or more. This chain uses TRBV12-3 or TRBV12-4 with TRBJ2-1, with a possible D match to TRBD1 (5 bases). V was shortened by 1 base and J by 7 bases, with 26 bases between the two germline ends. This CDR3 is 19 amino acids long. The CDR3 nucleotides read TGTGCCAGCAGTTTAGTGTCAGGGTGGGCTAGGACGGTGGCGAATGAGCAGTTCTTC. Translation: CASSLVSGWARTVANEQFF.

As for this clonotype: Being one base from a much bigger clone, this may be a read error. For the CDR3, the DNA is TGTGCCAGCAGCTTGATAGACCTCTACGAGCAGTTCTTC. It yields the protein CASSLIDLYEQFF. V usage is TRBV5-6 and J usage is TRBJ2-1, with D unclear. V was trimmed by 1 base and J by 10 bases, leaving 12 bases between them. The CDR3 sequence is 13 residues long. CDR1 and CDR2 from the germline V gene are SGHDT and YYEEEE.

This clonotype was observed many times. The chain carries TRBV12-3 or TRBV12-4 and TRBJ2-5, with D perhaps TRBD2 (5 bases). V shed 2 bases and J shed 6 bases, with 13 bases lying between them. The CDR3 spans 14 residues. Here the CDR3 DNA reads TGTGCCAGCAGTTTAACGGGATACAAGAAGACCCAGTACTTC. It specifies CASSLTGYKKTQYF.

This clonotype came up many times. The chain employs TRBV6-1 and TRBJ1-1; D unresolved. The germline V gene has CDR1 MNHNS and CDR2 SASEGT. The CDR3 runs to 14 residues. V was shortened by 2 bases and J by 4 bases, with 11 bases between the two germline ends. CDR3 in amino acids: CASSENRGGTEAFF. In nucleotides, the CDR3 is TGTGCCAGCAGTGAAAATCGGGGAGGCACTGAAGCTTTCTTT.

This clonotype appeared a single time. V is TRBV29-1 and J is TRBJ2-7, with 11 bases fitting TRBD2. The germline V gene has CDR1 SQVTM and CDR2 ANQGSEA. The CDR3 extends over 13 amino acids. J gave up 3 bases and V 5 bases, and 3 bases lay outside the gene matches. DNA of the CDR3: TGCAGCGTTCGGGGACTAGCGGTCTACGAGCAGTACTTC. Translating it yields CSVRGLAVYEQYF.

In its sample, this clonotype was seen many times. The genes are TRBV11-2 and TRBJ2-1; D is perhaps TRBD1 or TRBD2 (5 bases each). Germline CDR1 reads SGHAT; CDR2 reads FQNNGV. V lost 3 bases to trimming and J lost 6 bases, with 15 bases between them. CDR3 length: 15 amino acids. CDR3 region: CASSFRTPGANEQFF. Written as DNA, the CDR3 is TGTGCCAGCAGCTTTCGAACGCCCGGGGCCAATGAGCAGTTCTTC.

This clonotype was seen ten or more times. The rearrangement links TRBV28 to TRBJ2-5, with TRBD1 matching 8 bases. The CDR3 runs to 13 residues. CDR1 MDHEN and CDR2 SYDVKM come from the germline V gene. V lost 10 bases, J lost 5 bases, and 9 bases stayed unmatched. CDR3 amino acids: CANSDRAGETQYF. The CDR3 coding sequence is TGTGCCAACTCGGACAGGGCGGGTGAGACCCAGTACTTC. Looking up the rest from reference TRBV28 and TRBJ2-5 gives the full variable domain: DVKVTQSSRYLVKRTGEKVFLECVQDMDHENMFWYRQDPGLGLRLIYFSYDVKMKEKGDIPEGYSVSREKKERFSLILESASTNQTSMYLCANSDRAGETQYFGPGTRLLVL.

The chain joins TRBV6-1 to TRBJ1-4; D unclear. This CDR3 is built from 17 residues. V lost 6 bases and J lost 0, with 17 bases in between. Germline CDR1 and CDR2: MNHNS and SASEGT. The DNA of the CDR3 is TGTGCCAGCAGCGAGATCCGCGCAGGCGCAACTAATGAAAAACTGTTTTTT. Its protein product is CASSEIRAGATNEKLFF.

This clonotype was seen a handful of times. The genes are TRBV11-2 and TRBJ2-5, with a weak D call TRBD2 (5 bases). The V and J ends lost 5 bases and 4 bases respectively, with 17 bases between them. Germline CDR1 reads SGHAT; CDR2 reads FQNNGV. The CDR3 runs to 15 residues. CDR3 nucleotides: TGTGCCAGCAGCCTAGCCGGCAGGCCCGGAGAGACCCAGTACTTC. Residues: CASSLAGRPGETQYF.

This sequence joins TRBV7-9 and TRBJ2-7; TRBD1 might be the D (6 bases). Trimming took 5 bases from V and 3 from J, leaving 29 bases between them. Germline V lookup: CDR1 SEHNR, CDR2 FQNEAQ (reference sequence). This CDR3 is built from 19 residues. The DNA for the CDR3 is TGTGCCAGCAGCCCACCACCTACAAGAGTTACAGGGACCCACTACGAGCAGTACTTC. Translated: CASSPPPTRVTGTHYEQYF. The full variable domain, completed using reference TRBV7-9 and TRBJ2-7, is DTGVSQNPRHKITKRGQNVTFRCDPISEHNRLYWYRQTLGQGPEFLTYFQNEAQLEKSRLLSDRFSAERPKGSFSTLEIQRTEQGDSAMYLCASSPPPTRVTGTHYEQYFGPGTRLTVT.

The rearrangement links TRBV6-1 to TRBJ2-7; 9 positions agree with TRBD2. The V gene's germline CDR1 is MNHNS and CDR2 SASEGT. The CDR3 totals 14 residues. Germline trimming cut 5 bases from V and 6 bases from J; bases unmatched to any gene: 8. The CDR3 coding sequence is TGTGCCAGCAGTCCCTTAGCGGGAGAGTTCGAGCAGTACTTC. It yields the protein CASSPLAGEFEQYF.

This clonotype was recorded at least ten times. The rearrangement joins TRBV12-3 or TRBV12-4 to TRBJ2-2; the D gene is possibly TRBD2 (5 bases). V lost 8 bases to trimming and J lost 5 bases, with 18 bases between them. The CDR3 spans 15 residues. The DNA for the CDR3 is TGTGCCAGCCTCAGCCTGGACCGAGGGACCGGGGAGCTGTTTTTT. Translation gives CASLSLDRGTGELFF.

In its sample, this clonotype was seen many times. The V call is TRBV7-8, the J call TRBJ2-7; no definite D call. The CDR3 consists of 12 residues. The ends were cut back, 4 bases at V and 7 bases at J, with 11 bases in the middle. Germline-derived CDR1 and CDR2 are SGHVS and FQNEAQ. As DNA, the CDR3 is TGTGCCAGCAGCTCATCTCGGTTAGAGCAGTACTTC. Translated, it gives CASSSSRLEQYF.